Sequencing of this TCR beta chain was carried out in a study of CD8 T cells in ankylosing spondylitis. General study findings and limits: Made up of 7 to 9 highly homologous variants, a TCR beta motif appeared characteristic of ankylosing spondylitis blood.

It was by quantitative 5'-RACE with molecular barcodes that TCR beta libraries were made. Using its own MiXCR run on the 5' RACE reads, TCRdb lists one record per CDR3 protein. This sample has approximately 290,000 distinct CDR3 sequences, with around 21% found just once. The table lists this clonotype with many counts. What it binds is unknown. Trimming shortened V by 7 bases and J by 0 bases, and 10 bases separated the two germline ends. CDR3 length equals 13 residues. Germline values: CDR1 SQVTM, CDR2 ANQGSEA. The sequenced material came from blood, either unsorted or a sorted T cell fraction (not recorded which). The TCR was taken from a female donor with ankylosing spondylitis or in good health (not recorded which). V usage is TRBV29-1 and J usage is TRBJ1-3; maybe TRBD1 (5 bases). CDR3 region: CSGGLSSGNTIYF. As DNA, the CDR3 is TGCAGCGGGGGACTGTCCTCTGGAAACACCATATATTTT.